Sequencing of this T cell receptor beta chain was carried out in a study of siplizumab effects on memory and regulatory T cells (dated 2019 in TCRdb). Notes on the research overall: The effect of the anti-CD2 antibody siplizumab on alloreactive T-cell subsets was examined in allogeneic mixed lymphocyte reactions constructed from human PBMCs.

What the research found in general, with its limitations: Because sequences below about 10^-5 frequency were poorly captured, only a minor fraction of alloreactive clones could be mapped to unstimulated subsets. The suppressive function of proliferating Tregs from siplizumab cultures was not functionally confirmed. Siplizumab significantly reduced the cumulative frequency of alloreactive sequences traceable to unstimulated CD4+ memory T cells. Compared with memory T cells, unstimulated naive T cells appeared more diverse, and naive cells seemed to make a substantial contribution to the alloresponse. For roughly 75-95% of proliferating CD4+ or CD8+ clones, no naive or memory phenotype could be assigned. Of the alloreactive CD4+ clones that could be mapped, the Treg-derived share averaged around 70% with siplizumab compared with under 30% in control reactions.

Details on this clone: No antigen is known for it. No per-base quality is available; no much larger clone lies one base away.

Relative to germline, V is 6 bases shorter and J is 11 bases shorter, with 17 bases between their ends. The CDR3 sequence holds 13 residues, the cysteine and phenylalanine included. CDR3 DNA is the only sequence kept; it has 39 bases, read in frame from the first base. As encoded in the germline V gene, CDR1 is MNHEY while CDR2 is SVGAGI. Sorted unstimulated T cells and proliferating T cells recovered from mixed lymphocyte reactions were subjected to TCRbeta CDR3 sequencing. Fresh whole blood from approximately ten HLA-typed healthy donors was used to isolate PBMCs. To map where alloreactive clones came from, CD4+ non-regulatory T cells in the unstimulated state were FACS-sorted. Library preparation was by the immunoSEQ multiplex PCR assay. Roughly 9.8 x 10^4 TCR templates per sample were assayed on the deep sequencing platform. Genomic DNA extracted from sorted T cells was used for TCRbeta CDR3 sequencing. As for the authors' bioinformatics: The R programming language was used for the clonal analysis of the TCRbeta CDR3 data. Alloreactive CD4+ and CD8+ clones were identified by comparing unstimulated samples to CFSE-low samples taken after the reaction. By matching sequences to the repertoires of sorted unstimulated Treg and non-Treg cells, each alloreactive CD4+ clone was assigned a regulatory or non-regulatory origin. Not all clones reach the TCRdb copy of this immuneACCESS table, which keeps in-frame sequences only. Checked studies attribute under half of the gap to unresolved V genes and leave the rest unexplained. The V and J calls and clone size are taken from that table; D and trimming were inferred from the DNA. This sample lists some 120,000 clones; approximately 94% were detected once. Under 2% of the sample lies in the top ten.

The material sequenced was non-Treg CD4+ T cells sorted from blood. Reading the label with the study, this specimen's cell subset or site is: FACS-sorted unstimulated CD4+ non-regulatory T cells. The TCR originated in a human donor in good health. The chain links TRBV6-5 with TRBJ1-5, with the D gene call left open. Here is the DNA: TGTGCCAGCAGCCCCACCATTACTAGAGCCCAGCATTTT. Its protein reads: CASSPTITRAQHF.